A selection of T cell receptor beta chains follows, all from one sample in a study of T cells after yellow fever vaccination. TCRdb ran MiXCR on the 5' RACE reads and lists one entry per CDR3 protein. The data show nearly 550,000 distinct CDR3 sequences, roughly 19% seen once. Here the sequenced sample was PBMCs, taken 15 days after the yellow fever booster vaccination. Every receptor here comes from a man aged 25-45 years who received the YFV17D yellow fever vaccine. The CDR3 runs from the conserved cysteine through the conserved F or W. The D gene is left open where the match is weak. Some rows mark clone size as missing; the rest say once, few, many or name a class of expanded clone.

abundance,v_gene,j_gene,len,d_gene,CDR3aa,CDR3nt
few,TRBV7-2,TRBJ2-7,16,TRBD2,CASSLGGLAGIYEQYF,TGTGCCAGCAGCTTAGGGGGACTAGCGGGAATCTACGAGCAGTACTTC
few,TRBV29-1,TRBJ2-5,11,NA,CSVFVRETQYF,TGCAGCGTCTTTGTAAGGGAGACCCAGTACTTC
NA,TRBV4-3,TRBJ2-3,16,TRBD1,CASSQDGTGFTDTQYF,TGCGCCAGCAGCCAAGATGGGACAGGGTTCACAGATACGCAGTATTTT
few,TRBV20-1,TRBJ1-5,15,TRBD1,CSARDDRGGRGPQHF,TGCAGTGCTAGAGACGACAGGGGGGGACGGGGGCCCCAGCATTTT
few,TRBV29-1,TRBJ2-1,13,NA,CSVSSGFYNEQFF,TGCAGCGTTTCGAGCGGGTTCTACAATGAGCAGTTCTTC
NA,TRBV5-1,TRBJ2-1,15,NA,CASSPRMRAYNEQFF,TGCGCCAGCAGCCCAAGGATGAGAGCCTACAATGAGCAGTTCTTC
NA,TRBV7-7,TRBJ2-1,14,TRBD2,CASSLSLAGVEQFF,TGTGCCAGCAGCTTAAGCCTAGCGGGAGTTGAGCAGTTCTTC
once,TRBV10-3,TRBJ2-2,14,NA,CAISRTADTGELFF,TGTGCCATCAGCAGGACGGCGGATACCGGGGAGCTGTTTTTT
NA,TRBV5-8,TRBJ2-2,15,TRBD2,CASSFRERGTGELFF,TGTGCCAGCAGCTTTCGGGAGCGGGGCACCGGGGAGCTGTTTTTT
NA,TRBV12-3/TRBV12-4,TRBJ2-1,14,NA,CASSLVTLLNEQFF,TGTGCCAGCAGTTTAGTTACCCTCCTCAATGAGCAGTTCTTC
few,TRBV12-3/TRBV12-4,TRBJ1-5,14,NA,CASNPGAGNQPQHF,TGTGCCAGCAACCCGGGCGCCGGAAATCAGCCCCAGCATTTT
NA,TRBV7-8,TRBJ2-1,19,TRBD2,CASSLLTLLAASSYNEQFF,TGTGCCAGCAGCTTATTGACCCTCCTAGCGGCGAGCTCCTACAATGAGCAGTTCTTC
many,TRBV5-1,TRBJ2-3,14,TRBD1,CASSTGGAGDTQYF,TGCGCCAGCTCGACAGGGGGGGCAGGAGATACGCAGTATTTT
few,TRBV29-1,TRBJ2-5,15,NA,CSVQTRQQPQETQYF,TGCAGCGTCCAGACGAGACAGCAGCCACAAGAGACCCAGTACTTC
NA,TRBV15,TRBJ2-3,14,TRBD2,CATSRGLVTDTQYF,TGTGCCACCAGCAGGGGACTAGTCACAGATACGCAGTATTTT
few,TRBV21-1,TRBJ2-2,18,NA,CASSKSLGALKKTGELFF,TGTGCCAGCAGCAAATCTCTCGGGGCCTTAAAAAAAACCGGGGAGCTGTTTTTT
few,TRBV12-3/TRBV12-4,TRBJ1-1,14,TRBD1,CASSPADRAGEAFF,TGTGCCAGCAGTCCTGCTGACAGGGCGGGCGAAGCTTTCTTT
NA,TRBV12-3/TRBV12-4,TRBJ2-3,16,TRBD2,CASSLVPSGRKDTQYF,TGTGCCAGCAGTTTAGTCCCTAGCGGGAGAAAAGATACGCAGTATTTT
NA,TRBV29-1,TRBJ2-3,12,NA,CSLGRSTDTQYF,TGCAGCCTAGGACGGAGCACAGATACGCAGTATTTT
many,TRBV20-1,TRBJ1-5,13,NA,CSVTGAGNQPQHF,TGCAGTGTCACCGGTGCAGGCAATCAGCCCCAGCATTTT
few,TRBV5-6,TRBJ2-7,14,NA,CASSLVELSYEQYF,TGTGCCAGCAGCTTGGTTGAACTTTCCTACGAGCAGTACTTC
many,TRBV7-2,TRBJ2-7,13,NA,CASSLAAGYEQYF,TGTGCCAGCAGCTTAGCGGCGGGGTACGAGCAGTACTTC